Shown below are 10 T cell receptor beta chains from a single sample sequenced in a study of blood T cells in healthy people across ages. Primed by a sample-barcoded 5' primer and a J-beta primer mix, a second PCR proceeded for roughly 6 to 12 cycles. Each CDR3 protein gets one entry after TCRdb re-called the 5' RACE reads with MiXCR. Of roughly 1,500,000 distinct CDR3 sequences in the sample, around 39% were seen once. Source material: blood. The source is a woman between 18 and 29 years old in good health.

The table lists this clonotype with a few counts. The V call is TRBV6-1, the J call TRBJ1-2; perhaps TRBD1 as D (5 bases). CDR1 and CDR2 (germline): MNHNS, SASEGT. The CDR3 is 14 amino acids. V was trimmed by 3 bases and J by 0 bases, leaving 8 bases between them. CDR3 sequence (DNA): TGTGCCAGCAGTGAGTGGGGGGCTAACTATGGCTACACCTTC. It encodes CASSEWGANYGYTF.

The V gene is TRBV9, the J gene TRBJ1-2; 9 bases match TRBD1. In germline, CDR1 is SGDLS, CDR2 YYNGEE. CDR3 length: 16 amino acids. The V segment lost 0 bases and the J segment 4 bases; nucleotides outside the gene matches: 7. The CDR3 loop reads CASSVATGGLAYGYTF. The DNA of the CDR3 is TGTGCCAGCAGCGTAGCGACAGGGGGATTGGCCTATGGCTACACCTTC. Full variable domain (outside the CDR3, taken from reference TRBV9 and TRBJ1-2): DSGVTQTPKHLITATGQRVTLRCSPRSGDLSVYWYQQSLDQGLQFLIQYYNGEERAKGNILERFSAQQFPDLHSELNLSSLELGDSALYFCASSVATGGLAYGYTFGSGTRLTVV.

Here the CDR3 DNA reads TGTGCCAGCAGCTCACAACTAGCGGGAGGAGTTCAGGGGTCAGATACGCAGTATTTT. Its translation is CASSSQLAGGVQGSDTQYF. The V gene is TRBV7-2, the J gene TRBJ2-3; 12 nucleotides line up with TRBD2. The J segment lost 4 bases and the V segment lost 4 bases, leaving 15 bases of the junction unmatched. Per the germline V gene, CDR1 is SGHTA and CDR2 is FQGNSA. This CDR3 is built from 19 residues.

This clonotype has only a few counts. The chain couples TRBV20-1 to TRBJ2-1; TRBD2 aligns across 8 bases. This CDR3 is 15 amino acids long. Germline V gene lookup returns CDR1 DFQATT and CDR2 SNEGSKA (reference sequence). J lost 4 bases, V lost 1 base, and 6 bases had no gene match. CDR3 nucleotides: TGCAGTGCTAGAGCTTCGGCTAGCGGGTACAATGAGCAGTTCTTC. As protein: CSARASASGYNEQFF.

The chain is built from TRBV20-1 and TRBJ2-5; D is perhaps TRBD1 or TRBD2 (5 bases each). Germline values: CDR1 DFQATT, CDR2 SNEGSKA (reference sequence). V dropped 6 bases and J dropped 5 bases, with 16 bases sitting between them. The CDR3 is 13 amino acids. The chain's CDR3 is CSAGTRGRETQYF. The CDR3 DNA reads as TGCAGTGCCGGGACCCGAGGTCGGGAGACCCAGTACTTC.

This rearrangement joins TRBV5-6 to TRBJ2-7; tentative D call: TRBD1 (6 bases). The germline V and J ends were trimmed by 4 bases and 6 bases, with 20 bases remaining between them. This CDR3 is 15 amino acids long. The germline V gene encodes CDR1 SGHDT and CDR2 YYEEEE. Here the CDR3 DNA reads TGTGCCAGCAGCCAACAGGGTGGGTATGTCGGCGAGCAGTACTTC. It is translated as CASSQQGGYVGEQYF.

This clonotype was detected only a few times. V gene TRBV9 combines with J gene TRBJ2-1, with 10 bases matching TRBD2. J was trimmed by 7 bases and V by 4 bases; bases with no gene match: 11. CDR3 length: 16 residues. Germline assignment: CDR1 SGDLS and CDR2 YYNGEE. The CDR3 nucleotides are TGTGCCAGCAGCCCCAAAGCGGGAGGGCCGTGGAATGAGCAGTTCTTC. Protein sequence: CASSPKAGGPWNEQFF.

In regard to this clonotype: Relative to the germline gene, one junction end is altered; a read error may explain this. The chain uses TRBV10-3 and TRBJ2-1; 9 positions match TRBD2. The CDR3 runs to 11 residues. Germline CDR1 reads ENHRY; CDR2 reads SYGVKD. The CDR3 nucleotides read TGTGCCATCAGAGTAGCGGGGGAGCAGTGCTTC. It yields the protein CAIRVAGEQCF.

This clonotype was recorded once. CDR3 region: CASSLLWASTDTQYF. In DNA form, the CDR3 reads TGTGCCAGCAGTTTACTGTGGGCGAGCACAGATACGCAGTATTTT. The chain links TRBV12-3 or TRBV12-4 to TRBJ2-3; D not resolved. The CDR3 extends over 15 amino acids. Trimming took 2 bases from V and 0 from J, leaving 9 bases between them.

This clonotype was counted many times. This sequence joins TRBV20-1 and TRBJ1-2, with 7 bases fitting TRBD1. Trimming at V came to 0 bases and at J to 6 bases, leaving 10 bases not matched to a gene. This CDR3 region has 15 residues. Germline loops: CDR1 DFQATT, CDR2 SNEGSKA (reference sequence). The CDR3: CSARDERGRIDGYTF. The CDR3 DNA follows: TGCAGTGCTAGAGATGAAAGGGGGCGTATCGATGGCTACACCTTC.